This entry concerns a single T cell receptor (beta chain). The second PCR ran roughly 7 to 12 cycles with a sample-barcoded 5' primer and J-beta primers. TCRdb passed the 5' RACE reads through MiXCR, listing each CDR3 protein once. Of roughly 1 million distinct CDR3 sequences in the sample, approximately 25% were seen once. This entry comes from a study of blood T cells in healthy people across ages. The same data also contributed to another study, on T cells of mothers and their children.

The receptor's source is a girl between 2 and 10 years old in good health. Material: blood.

CDR3 sequence: CASSLTGYTETQYF. CDR3 in DNA: TGTGCCAGCAGCTTAACGGGGTACACAGAGACCCAGTACTTC. J is TRBJ2-5 and V is TRBV7-3; no clear D. V lost 0 bases and J lost 4, with 9 bases in between. Germline loops: CDR1 SGHTA, CDR2 FQGTGA. The CDR3 runs to 14 residues.